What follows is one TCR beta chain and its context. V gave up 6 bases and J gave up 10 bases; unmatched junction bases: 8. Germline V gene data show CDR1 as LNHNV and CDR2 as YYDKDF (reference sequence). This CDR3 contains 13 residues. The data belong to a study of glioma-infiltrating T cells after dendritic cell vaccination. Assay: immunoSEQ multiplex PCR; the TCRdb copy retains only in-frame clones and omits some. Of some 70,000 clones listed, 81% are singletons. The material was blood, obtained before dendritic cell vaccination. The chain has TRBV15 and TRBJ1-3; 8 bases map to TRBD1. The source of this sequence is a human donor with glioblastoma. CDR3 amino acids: CATSTGQVGTIYF. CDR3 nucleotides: TGTGCCACCAGTACGGGACAGGTCGGGACCATATATTTT.